This T cell receptor beta chain was retrieved from a study of T cell repertoires in aging, cancer and after chemotherapy. For the study at large: Donor ages fell into six groups from 30 or younger up to 70 or older. Study findings and constraints: In cancer patients, declining TCR diversity with age involved lost richness and lost evenness. Untreated cancer patients had significantly lower blood TCR diversity than age-matched healthy donors.

TCR beta rearrangements were amplified from peripheral blood genomic DNA. This clonotype was seen more than once but under ten times. The antigen is unknown. Trimming removed 5 bases from V and 1 base from J; junction bases left unmatched: 2. Germline V CDR1 and CDR2: SEHNR, FQNEAQ (reference sequence). CDR3 length equals 15 residues. TRB rearrangements spanning V, D and J were amplified using mixed TRB-A/B primers. One entry per CDR3 protein, called by TCRdb with MiXCR from the multiplex PCR reads. This table holds roughly 1,700 distinct CDR3 sequences, around 34% found once. The receptor comes from a human donor with a solid tumor. The donor label of this sample is uncertain. V is TRBV7-9 and J is TRBJ2-3; 11 nucleotides align to TRBD2. Input material: blood. The CDR3 nucleotides read TGTGCCAGCAGCGGGACTAGCGGACGCACAGATACGCAGTATTTT. Residues: CASSGTSGRTDTQYF. Full variable domain (rest looked up from reference TRBV7-9 and TRBJ2-3): DTGVSQNPRHKITKRGQNVTFRCDPISEHNRLYWYRQTLGQGPEFLTYFQNEAQLEKSRLLSDRFSAERPKGSFSTLEIQRTEQGDSAMYLCASSGTSGRTDTQYFGPGTRLTVL.